Sequencing of this TCR beta chain was carried out in a study of graft-versus-host responses after intestinal transplantation (dated by TCRdb to the early 2020s). About the investigation overall: Multivisceral, liver-intestinal, or isolated intestinal transplants were received by the recipients. A cohort of some 24 intestinal transplant recipients, including one retransplant, was enrolled, and a few patients lacking pretransplant specimens were excluded. Alloreactive clones were identified by sequencing pre-transplant mixed lymphocyte reaction products and comparing these products with unstimulated pre-transplant donor and recipient T cells. Rather than being sequenced by the commercial service, samples from a few later patients were sequenced in-house on an Illumina MiSeq and processed with MiXCR. After intestinal transplantation, graft-versus-host and host-versus-graft alloreactive T cell clones were followed in the graft, circulation and bone marrow using bulk TCR-beta CDR3 sequencing. Donor T cell macrochimerism was defined as a peak of at least 4% donor T cells among recipient peripheral blood mononuclear cells. Every recipient was given anti-thymocyte globulin induction, followed by about 3 years of maintenance tacrolimus and steroids.

Library creation used the immunoSEQ multiplex PCR assay. High-throughput TCR-beta CDR3 sequencing of genomic DNA from most patients was performed by Adaptive Biotechnologies. In the authors' own workflow: Adaptive's ImmunoSEQ software supplied the TCR sequencing data for under 20 patients, while MiXCR and VDJtools were used to process a few other patients. CDR3 nucleotide sequences shared by donor and recipient were removed because the origin of these sequences could not be assigned. Alloreactive clones required at least 2-fold expansion over unstimulated cells and minimum CFSE-low frequency of 0.002% (template counts) or 0.001% (read counts). A clone was considered mappable if detected in the sequenced pre-transplant spleen, lymph node, or MLR CFSE-low populations of the donor or recipient. Cumulative frequency of alloreactive clones was calculated as a percentage of all sequences weighted by copy number. This is the immuneACCESS table as TCRdb keeps it, with only in-frame sequences that have V and J called. A part of the clones is gone; compared with another copy, unresolved V genes explain less than half, and the rest is unexplained. V, J and clone size reflect that table, while D and trimming were determined from the DNA. The sample has under 30,000 clones on record, 90% to 95% of them singletons. The ten largest account for 0.8% to 0.85% of the sample.

The CDR3 starts with the cysteine, ends with the phenylalanine, and has 13 residues. Only CDR3 DNA remains: 39 bases, in frame from the first base. Via the germline V gene, CDR1 is SGHDT and CDR2 YYEEEE. The germline ends are 5 bases apart after V is trimmed by 1 base and J by 1 base. In the first month after transplant, blood samples were collected up to 4 times, and after that at least monthly when available. What the work shows at the level of the full study, not this receptor alone: The conclusions were limited by the relatively low number and heterogeneity of the intestinal transplant patients. GvH clones were detected in recipient bone marrow, and some appeared earlier in ileal mucosa or blood, consistent with an intestinal mucosal origin. Early after transplant, peak levels of circulating GvH clones were found to be associated with declines in HvG clones. High GvH to HvG T cell clonal ratios were observed in the allografts of patients with donor T cell macrochimerism.

As to this clone: No cognate antigen has been identified for it. No qualities accompany the bases; no much larger clone lies one base away.

The starting material was PBMCs, obtained 30 days after intestinal transplant. The source is a human patient who received an intestinal transplant, so some T cells may come from the graft donor. The chain couples TRBV5-6 to TRBJ1-1, with an unclear D gene assignment. The DNA is TGTGCCAGCAGCTTGATCCAGAACACTGAAGCTTTCTTT. Translated, it gives CASSLIQNTEAFF.